This TCR beta chain was obtained from a study of beta chain features in type 1 diabetes (dated by TCRdb to the late 2010s). At the level of the whole study: No differences in mean age, gender distribution, total cell number or subset yield were found between patients and healthy donors. A total of 100 million to 110 million sorted cells were examined across all samples, and a strong correlation was observed between cell number per subset and RNA yield. In the study, TCRB repertoires of sorted circulating CD4+ T cell subsets from recently diagnosed type 1 diabetes patients were compared with those of matched healthy donors. Naive and central memory subsets were obtained from all 30 or so donors, but regulatory and stem cell-like memory subsets were isolated from only 8 patients and roughly eight healthy donors.

From cysteine to phenylalanine, the CDR3 is 15 amino acids long. Of the read, only the CDR3 DNA is kept; its 45 bases are in frame from base 1. CDR1 and CDR2, looked up from the germline V gene, are MDHEN and SYDVKM. The germline V and J ends show losses of 2 bases and 5 bases respectively, and no gene match explains 7 bases of the junction. Study-wide findings and limitations: Patients with type 1 diabetes made fewer insertions and deleted more nucleotides at VDJ recombination sites, implying thymic rearrangement abnormalities. Naive, central memory and regulatory TCRB repertoires appeared more similar among patients than among healthy donors. Shorter templates might be favored by PCR, yet because patient and control samples were amplified and corrected together, any such skew would affect both groups equally. Because cDNA was sequenced instead of genomic DNA, highly expressing activated cells could be over-represented, though the groups showed no difference in activation or CD3 levels. A moderate but significant shortening of TCRB CDR3 length was observed in type 1 diabetes patients in all four CD4+ subsets. Only small numbers of individuals were included in the HLA sub-analyses, which left unresolved whether HLA type had any influence on TCRB rearrangement.

The entire amount of isolated RNA was reverse transcribed using the High Capacity cDNA Reverse Transcription Kit, so the sequenced TCRB transcripts were expressed ones. Deep immunoSEQ sequencing was performed on naive, central memory and regulatory T cell samples, with an average of roughly 3.3 million total reads per sample. Sorted cells were lysed in RLT buffer, and RNA was extracted using DNase-treated RNeasy Micro or Mini kits according to cell number. To prevent cross-contamination, each cell subset was processed individually, whereas patient and healthy donor samples were processed jointly. TCRB sequences were amplified from cDNA with the immunoSEQ multiplex PCR, producing 87-bp fragments spanning the CDR3 region. Amplicons were sequenced on the Illumina HiSeq platform. From the authors' description of their analysis: PCR bias was corrected computationally using synthetic template baselines, and reads within Hamming distance 2 were collapsed, with unmergeable singletons discarded. Reads were aligned against IMGT to assign V, D and J genes, CDR3 length and insertions or deletions at six rearrangement sites. Clonotype counts were normalized to sorted cell number within each subset before computing true diversity and Gini coefficients with the tcR R package. The overlap coefficient, calculated on TCRB nucleotide sequences, was used to measure repertoire sharing. Out-of-frame TCRB sequences from naive cells were analyzed as a proxy for the pre-selection repertoire. The table was pulled from immuneACCESS by TCRdb, which kept in-frame rearrangements only. Such tables lose some clones; where checked, under half of the loss comes from unresolved V genes, and the rest has no known cause. V and J calls and clone size are those listed in that table; D and trimming were worked out from the DNA. The sample records 200,000 to 300,000 clones, around 20% of which are singletons. The top ten constitute around 0.029% of the sample.

Each donor gave one peripheral blood draw, averaging approximately 120 mL, which was collected into heparinised tubes. Naive, central memory, regulatory and stem cell-like memory CD4+ T cells were sorted on a BD FACSAria II using a panel including CD45RO, CCR7, CD25, CD127, CD95 and CD27. Purity was above 98% for every sorted population. PBMCs were isolated immediately by Lymphoprep density gradient centrifugation and stained directly without culture. So that batch effects would be minimized, each experiment stained and sorted samples in pairs, pairing one healthy donor with one patient. Worth noting for this clone: Its antigen is currently not known. There are no base qualities to consult, and no much larger clone falls within one base.

The sequence is built from TRBV28 and TRBJ2-5, with 8 middle bases fitting TRBD2. What was sequenced was naive CD4+ T cells from blood. This specimen's cell subset or site label, per the study, means: true naive CD4+ T cells. This clonotype originated in a woman aged 40 to 50 with type 1 diabetes. The CDR3 is CASSLRGGPMETQYF. In nucleotides, the sequence is TGTGCCAGCAGTTTACGGGGGGGGCCAATGGAGACCCAGTACTTC.